Below, 14 T cell receptor beta chains from the same sample are listed, as sequenced in a study of cytomegalovirus exposure and HLA in healthy donors. Primers included in the PCR were 60 Vbeta and 13 Jbeta primers. Measured with immunoSEQ multiplex PCR; TCRdb has only the in-frame clones, and not every one. The sample shows about 160,000 clones, roughly 80% of them seen only once. The sequenced material came from PBMCs. The receptors come from a woman in her twenties or thirties in good health and CMV-seropositive.

The J gene is TRBJ2-1, the V gene TRBV5-1; a possible D gene is TRBD1 (6 bases). Trimming removed 0 bases at V and 7 bases at J, with 17 bases between. The CDR3 loop spans 16 amino acids. The germline CDR1 and CDR2 sequences are SGHRS and YFSETQ. The CDR3 nucleotides read TGCGCCAGCAGCTTGGGATCAGGGGCAGGGTCGAATGAGCAGTTCTTC. It yields the protein CASSLGSGAGSNEQFF.

The chain has TRBV29-1 and TRBJ2-2; 7 bases line up with TRBD1. V gave up 6 bases and J gave up 4 bases; unmatched junction bases: 14. Germline CDR1 SQVTM, CDR2 ANQGSEA. The CDR3 is 16 residues long. The CDR3 is CSVITRGTVGTGELFF. The CDR3 coding sequence is TGCAGCGTCATAACCAGAGGGACAGTCGGCACCGGGGAGCTGTTTTTT.

The chain couples TRBV9 to TRBJ2-5; 7 bases map to TRBD1. V lost 0 bases, J lost 5 bases, and 4 bases stayed unmatched. Germline loops: CDR1 SGDLS, CDR2 YYNGEE. The CDR3 contains 14 residues. The CDR3 nucleotides are TGTGCCAGCAGCGTAGGTAGGGGGCAGGAGACCCAGTACTTC. Protein product: CASSVGRGQETQYF.

The chain carries TRBV4-1 and TRBJ1-4; TRBD1 might be the D (5 bases). V was clipped by 1 base and J by 8 bases, with 11 bases between them. Germline V lookup: CDR1 MGHRA, CDR2 YSYEKL. CDR3 length: 14 residues. This CDR3 is CASSQGQGLEKLFF. As DNA, the CDR3 is TGCGCCAGCAGCCAAGGGCAGGGACTCGAAAAACTGTTTTTT.

J is TRBJ1-1 and V is TRBV5-6; TRBD1 matches at 8 bases. CDR1 is SGHDT and CDR2 is YYEEEE in the germline V gene. J was trimmed by 4 bases and V by 4 bases; bases with no gene match: 9. The CDR3 length is 15 residues. Written as DNA, the CDR3 is TGTGCCAGCAGCCTAGTGGACAGGGTAGGCACTGAAGCTTTCTTT. Translating it yields CASSLVDRVGTEAFF.

The V and J genes are TRBV6-4 and TRBJ1-5; 8 bases agree with TRBD1. The germline CDR1 and CDR2 sequences are MRHNA and SNTAGT. This CDR3 has 14 amino acids. V lost 4 bases and J lost 7; bases outside the gene matches: 6. CDR3 DNA sequence: TGTGCCAGCAGTGGACAGGGGTATGGCCAGCCCCAGCATTTT. Translating it yields CASSGQGYGQPQHF.

The chain employs TRBV9 and TRBJ1-1, with 11 bases lining up with TRBD1. The CDR3 spans 14 residues. Germline V gives CDR1 SGDLS, CDR2 YYNGEE. V shed 3 bases, J shed 6 bases, and the junction held 4 bases outside the gene matches. CDR3 residues: CASSDRDRGSEAFF. CDR3 coding DNA: TGTGCCAGCAGCGACCGGGACAGGGGGTCTGAAGCTTTCTTT.

The J gene is TRBJ1-5, the V gene TRBV28, with D hard to call. From germline, CDR1 is MDHEN and CDR2 SYDVKM. V dropped 7 bases and J dropped 2 bases, with 6 bases sitting between them. This CDR3 comprises 12 residues. The CDR3 protein is CASNMGNQPQHF. CDR3 DNA sequence: TGTGCCAGCAACATGGGCAATCAGCCCCAGCATTTT.

This clone was seen a handful of times. V and J are TRBV6-5 and TRBJ2-7, with 7 bases identical to TRBD2. Germline V lookup: CDR1 MNHEY, CDR2 SVGAGI. This CDR3 comprises 15 residues. V trimming: 4 bases; J trimming: 2 bases; junction bases outside the gene matches: 8. In nucleotides, the CDR3 is TGTGCCAGCAGTTCCGAAGCGGGGTATACCTACGAGCAGTACTTC. It codes for CASSSEAGYTYEQYF.

The chain is built from TRBV5-6 and TRBJ1-2; D may be TRBD1 (6 bases). Deletions cut 5 bases from V and 7 bases from J, with 15 bases between. The length of the CDR3 is 13 residues. CDR1 is SGHDT and CDR2 is YYEEEE in the germline V gene. CDR3 in DNA: TGTGCCAGCAGGGATACAGGGCCCCCTGGCTACACCTTC. This translates into CASRDTGPPGYTF.

The chain couples TRBV6-5 to TRBJ2-7, with a weak D call TRBD1 (6 bases). Trimming stripped 4 bases from V and 3 bases from J, with 16 bases between. Germline V gene data show CDR1 as MNHEY and CDR2 as SVGAGI. This CDR3 has 15 residues. The CDR3 coding sequence is TGTGCCAGCAGTTCCCAAACCGGGACACACTACGAGCAGTACTTC. Translated: CASSSQTGTHYEQYF.

This clone appeared once. The chain employs TRBV9 and TRBJ2-3, with D perhaps given as TRBD1 or TRBD2 (7 bases each). The CDR3 is 16 amino acids. Trimming cost V 4 bases and J 4 bases, with 19 bases left between them. Germline loops: CDR1 SGDLS, CDR2 YYNGEE. DNA for the CDR3: TGTGCCAGCAGCCTAGGGGGGGACAGCGACGCAGATACGCAGTATTTT. Translating gives CASSLGGDSDADTQYF. The full variable domain, rest sourced from reference TRBV9 and TRBJ2-3, is DSGVTQTPKHLITATGQRVTLRCSPRSGDLSVYWYQQSLDQGLQFLIQYYNGEERAKGNILERFSAQQFPDLHSELNLSSLELGDSALYFCASSLGGDSDADTQYFGPGTRLTVL.

This clone is a singleton in its sample. V and J are TRBV7-2 and TRBJ2-3, with unresolved D. This CDR3 spans 14 amino acids. V was cut by 1 base and J by 4 bases, with 9 bases left in between. Per germline, CDR1 SGHTA and CDR2 FQGNSA. CDR3 DNA: TGTGCCAGCAGCTTAGGACTCCAGTCAGATACGCAGTATTTT. It specifies CASSLGLQSDTQYF.

The gene calls are TRBV5-5 and TRBJ1-1; D gene unclear. V was pared by 3 bases and J by 4 bases, with 13 bases between. The CDR3 runs 14 residues. CDR1 is SGHKS and CDR2 is YYEKEE in the germline V gene (reference sequence). The CDR3 region is CASSSRDESTEAFF. The CDR3 DNA is TGTGCCAGCAGCTCGAGAGATGAGAGCACTGAAGCTTTCTTT.